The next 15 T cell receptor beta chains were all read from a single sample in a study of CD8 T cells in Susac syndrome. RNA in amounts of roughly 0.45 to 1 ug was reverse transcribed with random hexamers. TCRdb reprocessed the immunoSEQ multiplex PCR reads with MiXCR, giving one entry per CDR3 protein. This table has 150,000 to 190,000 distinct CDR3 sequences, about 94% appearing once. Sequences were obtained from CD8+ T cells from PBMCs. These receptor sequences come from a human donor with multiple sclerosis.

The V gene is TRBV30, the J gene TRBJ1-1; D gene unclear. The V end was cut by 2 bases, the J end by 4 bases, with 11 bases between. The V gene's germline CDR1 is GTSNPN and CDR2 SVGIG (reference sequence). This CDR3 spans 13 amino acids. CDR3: CAWSLPGVTEAFF. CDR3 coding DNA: TGTGCCTGGAGTCTTCCGGGAGTCACTGAAGCTTTCTTT.

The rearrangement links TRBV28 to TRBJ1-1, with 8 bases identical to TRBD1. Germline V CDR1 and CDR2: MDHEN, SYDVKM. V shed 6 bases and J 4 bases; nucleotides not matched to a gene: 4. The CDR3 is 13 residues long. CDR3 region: CASRTGDPTEAFF. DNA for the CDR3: TGTGCCAGCAGGACAGGGGATCCCACTGAAGCTTTCTTT.

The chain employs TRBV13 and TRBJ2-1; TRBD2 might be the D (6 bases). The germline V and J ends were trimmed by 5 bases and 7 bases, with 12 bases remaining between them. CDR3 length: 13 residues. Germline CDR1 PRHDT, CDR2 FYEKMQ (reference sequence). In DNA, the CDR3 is TGTGCCAGCAGCGCCGCCGGAGGGAATGAGCAGTTCTTC. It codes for CASSAAGGNEQFF.

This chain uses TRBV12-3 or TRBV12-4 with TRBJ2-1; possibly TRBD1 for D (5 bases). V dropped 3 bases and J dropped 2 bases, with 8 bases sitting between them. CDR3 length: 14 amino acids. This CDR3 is CASSFQGTYNEQFF. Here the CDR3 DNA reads TGTGCCAGCAGTTTCCAGGGAACCTACAATGAGCAGTTCTTC.

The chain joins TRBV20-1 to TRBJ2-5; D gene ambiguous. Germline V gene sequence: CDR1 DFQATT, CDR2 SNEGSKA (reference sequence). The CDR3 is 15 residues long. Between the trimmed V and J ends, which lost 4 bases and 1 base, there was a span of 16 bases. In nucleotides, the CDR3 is TGCAGTGCTATCAACCAGGACGGAACCCAAGAGACCCAGTACTTC. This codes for CSAINQDGTQETQYF.

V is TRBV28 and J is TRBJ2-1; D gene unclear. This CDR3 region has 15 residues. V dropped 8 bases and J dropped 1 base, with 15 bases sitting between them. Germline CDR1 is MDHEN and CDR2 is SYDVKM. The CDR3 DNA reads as TGTGCCAGCTGCCTGGGTCCTTATTCCTACAATGAGCAGTTCTTC. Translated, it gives CASCLGPYSYNEQFF. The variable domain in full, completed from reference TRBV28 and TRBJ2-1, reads DVKVTQSSRYLVKRTGEKVFLECVQDMDHENMFWYRQDPGLGLRLIYFSYDVKMKEKGDIPEGYSVSREKKERFSLILESASTNQTSMYLCASCLGPYSYNEQFFGPGTRLTVL.

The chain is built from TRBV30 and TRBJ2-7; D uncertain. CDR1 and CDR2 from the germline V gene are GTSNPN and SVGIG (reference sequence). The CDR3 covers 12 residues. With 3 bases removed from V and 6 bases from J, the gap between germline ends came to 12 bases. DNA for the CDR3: TGTGCCTGGAGCGGGTCGCGCGCCGAGCAGTACTTC. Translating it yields CAWSGSRAEQYF.

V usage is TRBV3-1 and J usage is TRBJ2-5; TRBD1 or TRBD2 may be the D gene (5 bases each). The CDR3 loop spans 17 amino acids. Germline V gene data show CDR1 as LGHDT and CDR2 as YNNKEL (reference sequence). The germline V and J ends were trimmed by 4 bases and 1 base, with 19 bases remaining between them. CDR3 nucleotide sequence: TGTGCCAGCAGCCCCAGCGGACACGCCACGGCCCAAGAGACCCAGTACTTC. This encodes CASSPSGHATAQETQYF.

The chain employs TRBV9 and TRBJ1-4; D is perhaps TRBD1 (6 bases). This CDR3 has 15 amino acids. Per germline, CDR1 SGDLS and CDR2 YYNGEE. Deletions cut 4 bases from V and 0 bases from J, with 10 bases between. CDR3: CASSLTGTTNEKLFF. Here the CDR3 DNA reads TGTGCCAGCAGCCTTACAGGGACAACTAATGAAAAACTGTTTTTT.

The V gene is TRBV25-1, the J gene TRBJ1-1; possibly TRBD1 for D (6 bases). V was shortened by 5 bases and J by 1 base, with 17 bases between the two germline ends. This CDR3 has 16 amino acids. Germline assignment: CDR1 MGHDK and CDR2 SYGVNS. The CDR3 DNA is TGTGCCAGCAGTCCCGGAACAGGGCCCAGGAACACTGAAGCTTTCTTT. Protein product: CASSPGTGPRNTEAFF.

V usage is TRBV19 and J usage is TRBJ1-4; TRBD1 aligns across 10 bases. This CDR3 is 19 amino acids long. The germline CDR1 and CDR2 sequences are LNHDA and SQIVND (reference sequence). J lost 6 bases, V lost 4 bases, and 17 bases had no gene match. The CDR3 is CASSKLTGQGIERHEKLFF. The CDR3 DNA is TGTGCCAGTAGTAAACTGACGGGACAGGGGATTGAGCGGCATGAAAAACTGTTTTTT.

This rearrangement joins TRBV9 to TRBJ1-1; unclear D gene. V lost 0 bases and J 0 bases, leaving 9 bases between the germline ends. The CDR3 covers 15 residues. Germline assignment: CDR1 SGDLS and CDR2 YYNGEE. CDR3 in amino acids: CASSVAGGLNTEAFF. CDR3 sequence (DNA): TGTGCCAGCAGCGTAGCGGGCGGCTTGAACACTGAAGCTTTCTTT.

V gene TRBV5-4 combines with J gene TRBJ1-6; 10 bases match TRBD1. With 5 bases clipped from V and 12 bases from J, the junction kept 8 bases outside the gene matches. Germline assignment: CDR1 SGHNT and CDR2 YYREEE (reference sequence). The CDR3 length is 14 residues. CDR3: CASRQTGGSGPLHF. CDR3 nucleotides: TGTGCCAGCAGGCAGACAGGGGGCAGCGGACCCCTCCACTTT.

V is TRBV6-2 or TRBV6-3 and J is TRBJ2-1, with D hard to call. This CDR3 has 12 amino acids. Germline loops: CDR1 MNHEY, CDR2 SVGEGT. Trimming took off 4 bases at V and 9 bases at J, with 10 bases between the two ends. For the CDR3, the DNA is TGTGCCAGCAGTTGGGGTGGCGGTGAGCAGTTCTTC. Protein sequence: CASSWGGGEQFF.

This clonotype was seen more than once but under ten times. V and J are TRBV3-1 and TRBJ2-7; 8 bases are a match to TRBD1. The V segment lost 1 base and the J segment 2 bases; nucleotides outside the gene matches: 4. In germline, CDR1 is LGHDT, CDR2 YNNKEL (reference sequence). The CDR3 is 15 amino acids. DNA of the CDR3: TGTGCCAGCAGCCAAGTTGGACAGGGAACCTACGAGCAGTACTTC. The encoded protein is CASSQVGQGTYEQYF.